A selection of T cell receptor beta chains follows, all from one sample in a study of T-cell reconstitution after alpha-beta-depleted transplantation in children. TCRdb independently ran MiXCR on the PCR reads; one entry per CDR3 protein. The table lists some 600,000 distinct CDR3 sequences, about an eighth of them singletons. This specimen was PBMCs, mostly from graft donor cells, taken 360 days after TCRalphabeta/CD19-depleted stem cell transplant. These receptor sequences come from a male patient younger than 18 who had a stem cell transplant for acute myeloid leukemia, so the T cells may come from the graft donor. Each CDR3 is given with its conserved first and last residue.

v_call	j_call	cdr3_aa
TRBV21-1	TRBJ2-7	CASSNLQGGYEQYF
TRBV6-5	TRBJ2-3	CASSYAGDGTDTQYF
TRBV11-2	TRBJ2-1	CASSLAVLGRNEQFF
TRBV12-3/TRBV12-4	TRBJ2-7	CASRLKGPSYEQYF
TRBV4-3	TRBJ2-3	CASSQDDRGARGDTQYF
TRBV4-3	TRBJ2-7	CASSQTNDRVYEQYF
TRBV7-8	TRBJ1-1	CASSDFGSSEAFF
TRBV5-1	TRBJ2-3	CASSPFAGASTDTQYF
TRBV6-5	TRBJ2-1	CASSWTGLYNEQFF
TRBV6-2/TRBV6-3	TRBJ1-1	CASSFVKDGTEAFF
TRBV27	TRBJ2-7	CASSLSWTTYEQYF
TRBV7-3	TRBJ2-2	CASSLLTSNTGELFF
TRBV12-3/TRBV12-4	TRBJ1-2	CASSLEGAPYGYTF
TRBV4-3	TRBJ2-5	CASSLTYQETQYF
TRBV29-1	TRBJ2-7	CSVLAGTSGSWIYEQYF
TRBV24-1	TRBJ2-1	CATSDFPYRSGEQFF
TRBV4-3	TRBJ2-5	CASSQDMNIQETQYF
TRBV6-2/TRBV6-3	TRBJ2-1	CASSYDAGGEQFF
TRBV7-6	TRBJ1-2	CASSLGGEYGYTF
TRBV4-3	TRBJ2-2	CASSQDVERSGELFF
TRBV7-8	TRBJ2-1	CASSPPSGVGGRNEQFF
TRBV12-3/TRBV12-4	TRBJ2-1	CASSPTGTYNEQFF
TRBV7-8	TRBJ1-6	CASSSGTGGFSPLHF
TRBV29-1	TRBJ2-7	CSVGGLAGEQYF
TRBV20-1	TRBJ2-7	CSARRGGRGGFSYEQYF
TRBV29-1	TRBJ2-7	CSAVATSGIHEQYF
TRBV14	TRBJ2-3	CASSQDPRRITGLREDTQYF
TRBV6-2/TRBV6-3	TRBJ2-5	CASSLGHAELGWETQYF
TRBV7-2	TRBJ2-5	CASRELKETQYF
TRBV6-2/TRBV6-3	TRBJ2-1	CASSYTTGTPFSRDEQFF
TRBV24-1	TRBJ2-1	CATGSKYEQFF
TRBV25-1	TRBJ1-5	CASSATGRGQPQHF
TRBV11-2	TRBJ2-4	CAEGRLAKNIQYF
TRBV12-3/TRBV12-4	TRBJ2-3	CASSPILPSGRSTDTQYF